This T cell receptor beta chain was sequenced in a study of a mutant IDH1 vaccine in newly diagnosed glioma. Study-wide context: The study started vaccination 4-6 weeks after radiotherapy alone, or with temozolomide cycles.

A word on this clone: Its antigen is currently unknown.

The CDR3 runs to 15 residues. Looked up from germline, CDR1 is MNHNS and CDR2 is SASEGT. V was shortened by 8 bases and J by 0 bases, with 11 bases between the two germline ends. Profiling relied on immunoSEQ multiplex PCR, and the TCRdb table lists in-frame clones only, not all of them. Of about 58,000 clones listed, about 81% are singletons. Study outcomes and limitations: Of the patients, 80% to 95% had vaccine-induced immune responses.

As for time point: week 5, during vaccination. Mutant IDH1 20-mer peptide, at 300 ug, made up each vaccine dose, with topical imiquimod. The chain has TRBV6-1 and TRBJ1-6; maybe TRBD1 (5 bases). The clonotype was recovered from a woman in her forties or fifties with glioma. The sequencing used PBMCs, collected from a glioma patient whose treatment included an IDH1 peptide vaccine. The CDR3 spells CASQDSISYNSPLHF. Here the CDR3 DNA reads TGTGCCAGCCAAGACAGCATCTCCTATAATTCACCCCTCCACTTT.